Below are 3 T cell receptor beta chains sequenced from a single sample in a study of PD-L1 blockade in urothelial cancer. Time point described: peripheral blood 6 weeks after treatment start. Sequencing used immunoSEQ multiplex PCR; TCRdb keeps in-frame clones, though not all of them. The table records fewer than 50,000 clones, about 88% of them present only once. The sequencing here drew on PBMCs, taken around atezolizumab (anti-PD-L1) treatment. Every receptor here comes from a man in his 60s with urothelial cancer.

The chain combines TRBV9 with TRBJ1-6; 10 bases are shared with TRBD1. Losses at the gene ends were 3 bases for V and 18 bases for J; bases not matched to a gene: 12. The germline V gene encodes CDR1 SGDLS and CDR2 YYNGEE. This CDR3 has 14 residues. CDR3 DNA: TGTGCCAGCAGCGCCGCGGGACAGGGGCCGCCCTACCACTTT. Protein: CASSAAGQGPPYHF.

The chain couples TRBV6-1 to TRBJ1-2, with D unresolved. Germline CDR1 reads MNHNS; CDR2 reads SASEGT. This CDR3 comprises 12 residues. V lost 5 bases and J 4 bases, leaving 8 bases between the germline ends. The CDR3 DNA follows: TGTGCCAGCAGTAAGCGAACCTATGGCTACACCTTC. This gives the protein CASSKRTYGYTF.

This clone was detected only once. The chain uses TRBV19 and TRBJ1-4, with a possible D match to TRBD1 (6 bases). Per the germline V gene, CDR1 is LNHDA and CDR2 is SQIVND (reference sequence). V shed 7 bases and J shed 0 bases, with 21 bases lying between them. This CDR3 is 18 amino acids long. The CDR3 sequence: CASTTDRMAFPTNEKLFF. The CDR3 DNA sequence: TGTGCCAGTACCACAGACAGGATGGCCTTCCCAACTAATGAAAAACTGTTTTTT.